Below are 20 T cell receptor beta chains sequenced from a single sample in a study of T-cell reconstitution after alpha-beta-depleted transplantation in children. Construction of the TCRbeta library involved unique molecular identifiers. TCRdb re-derived calls from the PCR reads in MiXCR, one entry per CDR3 protein. The table includes 200,000 to 300,000 distinct CDR3 sequences, 12% detected once. The material sequenced was PBMCs from the stem cell graft donor, taken from the stem cell graft. Receptors originate from a human donor who donated a stem cell graft to a child with acute lymphoblastic leukemia.

This clonotype showed up many times. Germline is not matched at one junction end, which may reflect a read error. The chain uses TRBV13 and TRBJ2-3; D is possibly TRBD1 (5 bases). The CDR3 loop spans 15 amino acids. Looked up from germline, CDR1 is PRHDT and CDR2 is FYEKMQ (reference sequence). Here the CDR3 DNA reads TGTGCCAGCAGCTTAGGAGGGCAGGGCACATATACGCAGTATTTT. Protein product: CASSLGGQGTYTQYF.

This clonotype was observed many times. The chain combines TRBV20-1 with TRBJ2-7, with no clear D. Per the germline V gene, CDR1 is DFQATT and CDR2 is SNEGSKA (reference sequence). The CDR3 consists of 13 residues. Deletions cut 2 bases from V and 5 bases from J, with 13 bases between. The CDR3 loop is CSARKGYYNEQYF. CDR3 nucleotides: TGCAGTGCTAGAAAAGGGTATTACAACGAGCAGTACTTC.

This clonotype has a handful of counts. This chain joins TRBV18 and TRBJ2-1; 11 nucleotides match TRBD2. Germline CDR1 is KGHSH and CDR2 is LQKENI. The CDR3 loop spans 16 amino acids. V lost 2 bases, J lost 5 bases, and 5 bases stayed unmatched. The CDR3 sequence is CASSPATSGANNEQFF. The DNA for the CDR3 is TGTGCCAGCTCACCAGCGACTAGCGGGGCTAACAATGAGCAGTTCTTC.

The rearrangement uses TRBV3-1 and TRBJ1-2, with 10 bases identical to TRBD1. This CDR3 has 15 residues. Germline V gene sequence: CDR1 LGHDT, CDR2 YNNKEL (reference sequence). The junction had 17 bases not matched to a gene; V was cut back by 11 bases and J by 8 bases. DNA for the CDR3: TGTGCCTCCACCCAAGATCTGGGACAGGGGTTCGGCTACACCTTC. It encodes CASTQDLGQGFGYTF.

This clonotype was counted many times. The chain recombines TRBV27 with TRBJ2-3; D is unresolved. The V end lost 6 bases, the J end lost 2 bases, and 18 bases lay between the germline ends. The CDR3 covers 16 residues. Germline V lookup: CDR1 MNHEY, CDR2 SMNVEV (reference sequence). The CDR3 sequence is CASSRAPLPHTDTQYF. The CDR3 DNA follows: TGTGCCAGCAGCCGAGCACCTCTACCCCACACAGATACGCAGTATTTT.

This clonotype occurred many times. The chain recombines TRBV5-4 with TRBJ2-7; D remains unclear. The germline V and J ends were trimmed by 2 bases and 7 bases, with 10 bases remaining between them. From germline, CDR1 is SGHNT and CDR2 YYREEE (reference sequence). This CDR3 spans 12 amino acids. The CDR3 region has the DNA TGTGCCAGCAGCTTTGTAAGCGAGGAGCAGTACTTC. Protein sequence: CASSFVSEEQYF. Complete variable domain (other parts from reference TRBV5-4 and TRBJ2-7): ETGVTQSPTHLIKTRGQQVTLRCSSQSGHNTVSWYQQALGQGPQFIFQYYREEENGRGNFPPRFSGLQFPNYSSELNVNALELDDSALYLCASSFVSEEQYFGPGTRLTVT.

This clonotype has at least ten counts. This sequence joins TRBV7-2 and TRBJ1-6; TRBD1 matches at 7 bases. V shed 5 bases, J shed 15 bases, and the junction held 4 bases outside the gene matches. This CDR3 has 11 residues. Germline-derived CDR1 and CDR2 are SGHTA and FQGNSA. CDR3 nucleotides: TGTGCCAGCAGCCATACAGGGGTCCTCCACTTT. Translation: CASSHTGVLHF. Supplemented by reference TRBV7-2 and TRBJ1-6, the full variable domain reads GAGVSQSPSNKVTEKGKDVELRCDPISGHTALYWYRQSLGQGLEFLIYFQGNSAPDKSGLPSDRFSAERTGGSVSTLTIQRTQQEDSAVYLCASSHTGVLHFGNGTRLTVT.

The V and J genes are TRBV7-9 and TRBJ1-3; D is unresolved. CDR1 SEHNR and CDR2 FQNEAQ come from the germline V gene (reference sequence). V lost 4 bases, J lost 4 bases, and 11 bases lay in between. The CDR3 sequence is 14 residues long. The CDR3: CASSSAAMGNTIYF. CDR3 coding DNA: TGTGCCAGCAGCTCCGCCGCGATGGGAAACACCATATATTTT.

This clonotype was recorded many times. This rearrangement joins TRBV6-2 or TRBV6-3 to TRBJ2-1; TRBD2 matches 9 bases. This CDR3 contains 15 residues. Trimming removed 2 bases from V and 7 bases from J; junction bases left unmatched: 6. The germline V gene encodes CDR1 MNHEY and CDR2 SVGEGT. Here the CDR3 DNA reads TGTGCCAGCAGTTACGAGGCGGGGGGGATGAATGAGCAGTTCTTC. It yields the protein CASSYEAGGMNEQFF.

There are many counts of this clonotype. J is TRBJ1-6 and V is TRBV11-2; 7 bases fit TRBD1. With 0 bases clipped from V and 4 bases from J, the junction kept 6 bases outside the gene matches. In germline, CDR1 is SGHAT, CDR2 FQNNGV. The CDR3 loop spans 17 amino acids. CDR3 DNA: TGTGCCAGCAGCTTAGAAAGTCCGGGACAGTATAATTCACCCCTCCACTTT. It translates to CASSLESPGQYNSPLHF.

Written as DNA, the CDR3 is TGTGCCTGGAGTTTGTCAGGGAGGGAGCAGTACTTC. It translates to CAWSLSGREQYF. The rearrangement uses TRBV30 and TRBJ2-7; TRBD2 might be the D (6 bases). The CDR3 is 12 residues long. The V end lost 2 bases, the J end lost 7 bases, and 12 bases lay between the germline ends. Germline V gives CDR1 GTSNPN, CDR2 SVGIG (reference sequence). The whole variable domain, filled in from reference TRBV30 and TRBJ2-7, reads SQTIHQWPATLVQPVGSPLSLECTVEGTSNPNLYWYRQAAGRGLQLLFYSVGIGQISSEVPQNLSASRPQDRQFILSSKKLLLSDSGFYLCAWSLSGREQYFGPGTRLTVT.

This clonotype was recorded many times. The rearrangement links TRBV7-9 to TRBJ1-6, with D possibly being TRBD1 (6 bases). There are 15 residues in the CDR3. Trimming took 3 bases from V and 7 from J, leaving 13 bases between them. Germline V gene sequence: CDR1 SEHNR, CDR2 FQNEAQ (reference sequence). Here the CDR3 DNA reads TGTGCCAGCAGCTTTGACAGGTCTGGGAATTCACCCCTCCACTTT. Residues: CASSFDRSGNSPLHF.

This clonotype was detected many times. This chain joins TRBV24-1 and TRBJ1-1; unclear D gene. From germline, CDR1 is KGHDR and CDR2 SFDVKD. CDR3 length equals 12 residues. The V end lost 3 bases, the J end lost 8 bases, and 9 bases lay between the germline ends. CDR3 sequence (DNA): TGTGCCACCAGTGATCGGGCAGGAGAAGCTTTCTTT. Its translation: CATSDRAGEAFF.

Many counts were recorded for this clonotype. The V and J genes are TRBV15 and TRBJ2-5, with TRBD1 matching over 7 bases. CDR1 LNHNV and CDR2 YYDKDF come from the germline V gene (reference sequence). The CDR3 totals 16 residues. The trim removed 0 bases at V and 5 bases at J, leaving 9 bases unmatched. The CDR3 region has the DNA TGTGCCACCAGCAGAGATCAAGACAGGGCAGGGGAGACCCAGTACTTC. This encodes CATSRDQDRAGETQYF.

In this sample, this clonotype turned up many times. The chain uses TRBV7-9 and TRBJ1-1; the D gene is possibly TRBD1 (6 bases). V was trimmed by 3 bases and J by 1 base, leaving 12 bases between them. Germline V gene data show CDR1 as SEHNR and CDR2 as FQNEAQ (reference sequence). The CDR3 is 15 residues long. The CDR3 DNA is TGTGCCAGCAGCTTCCCGGGGGGGGCGAACACTGAAGCTTTCTTT. Amino acids: CASSFPGGANTEAFF.

This clonotype was picked up many times. The rearrangement links TRBV7-2 to TRBJ2-3, with D possibly being TRBD1 (6 bases). Trimming removed 5 bases from V and 6 bases from J, with 9 bases in between. Germline loops: CDR1 SGHTA, CDR2 FQGNSA. The CDR3 totals 12 residues. The CDR3, as DNA: TGTGCCAGCAGCCCGAGGGGGGATACGCAGTATTTT. This encodes CASSPRGDTQYF.

This clonotype was observed at least ten times. J is TRBJ1-4 and V is TRBV5-1; no clear D. Trimming removed 3 bases at V and 2 bases at J, with 14 bases between. Germline V gives CDR1 SGHRS, CDR2 YFSETQ. This CDR3 is built from 16 residues. The DNA for the CDR3 is TGCGCCAGCAGCTCCTCCGGCGGGAGGACTAATGAAAAACTGTTTTTT. Encoded protein: CASSSSGGRTNEKLFF.

There are many counts of this clonotype. This chain joins TRBV6-1 and TRBJ2-7, with a tentative D call TRBD2 (5 bases). Germline V gives CDR1 MNHNS, CDR2 SASEGT. The CDR3 is 14 amino acids. V dropped 6 bases and J dropped 7 bases, with 19 bases sitting between them. The CDR3 here is CASRGRTPGREQYF. DNA for the CDR3: TGTGCCAGCAGGGGCCGGACTCCCGGAAGAGAGCAGTACTTC.

This chain joins TRBV18 and TRBJ1-5, with TRBD1 identical over 7 bases. CDR1 is KGHSH, CDR2 LQKENI, per germline. This CDR3 is 16 amino acids long. Trimming cost V 3 bases and J 5 bases; bases outside gene matches: 10. CDR3 DNA: TGTGCCAGCTCACCCGCAGGGGGTACTCTGCATCAGCCCCAGCATTTT. Its translation: CASSPAGGTLHQPQHF.

The table lists this clonotype with many counts. The rearrangement links TRBV28 to TRBJ2-3; 13 nucleotides line up with TRBD2. The V gene end was trimmed by 5 bases and the J gene end by 6 bases; junction bases not matched to a gene: 11. The CDR3 loop spans 17 amino acids. CDR1 is MDHEN and CDR2 is SYDVKM in the germline V gene. The CDR3 loop is CASSTPGLAGDFDTQYF. The CDR3 DNA sequence: TGTGCCAGCAGTACTCCCGGACTAGCGGGGGACTTCGATACGCAGTATTTT.